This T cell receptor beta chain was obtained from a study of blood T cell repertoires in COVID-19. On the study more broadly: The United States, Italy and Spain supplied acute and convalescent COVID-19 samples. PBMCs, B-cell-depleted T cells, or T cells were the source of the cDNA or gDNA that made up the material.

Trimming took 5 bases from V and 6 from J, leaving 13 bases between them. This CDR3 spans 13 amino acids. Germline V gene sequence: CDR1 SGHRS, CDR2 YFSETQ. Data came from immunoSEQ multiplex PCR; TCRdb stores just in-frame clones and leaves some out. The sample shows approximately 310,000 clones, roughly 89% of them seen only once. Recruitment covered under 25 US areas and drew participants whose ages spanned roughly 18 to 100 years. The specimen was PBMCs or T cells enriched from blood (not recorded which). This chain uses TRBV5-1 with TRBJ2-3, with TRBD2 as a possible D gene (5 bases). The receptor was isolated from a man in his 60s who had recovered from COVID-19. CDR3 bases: TGCGCCAGCAGAGACAACACGGGGGATACGCAGTATTTT. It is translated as CASRDNTGDTQYF.